The 26 T cell receptor beta chains listed next were all sequenced from one sample in a study of T cells after yellow fever vaccination. TCRdb redid the calling of the 5' RACE reads with MiXCR, one entry per CDR3 protein. The sample carries approximately 330,000 distinct CDR3 sequences, over 4% recorded once. The sample consisted of PBMCs, taken 5 days after the yellow fever booster vaccination. These receptor sequences come from a young man who received the YFV17D yellow fever vaccine.

This chain uses TRBV18 with TRBJ1-1; 7 nucleotides align to TRBD1. The V gene's germline CDR1 is KGHSH and CDR2 LQKENI. V lost 3 bases to trimming and J lost 6 bases; unmatched junction nucleotides: 16. This CDR3 has 17 residues. CDR3 coding DNA: TGTGCCAGCTCACCTTGGGGGACAGCAGACTCGGGTGCTGAAGCTTTCTTT. Protein product: CASSPWGTADSGAEAFF.

The chain has TRBV29-1 and TRBJ1-2; the D gene is possibly TRBD1 (5 bases). The CDR3 contains 13 residues. Trimming took 0 bases from V and 3 from J, leaving 8 bases between them. Germline CDR1 reads SQVTM; CDR2 reads ANQGSEA. CDR3 region: CSVEDWDYYGYTF. In nucleotides, the CDR3 is TGCAGCGTTGAAGATTGGGACTACTATGGCTACACCTTC.

This clonotype was detected a few times. J is TRBJ2-1 and V is TRBV11-2, with D maybe TRBD2 (5 bases). Trimming cost V 7 bases and J 13 bases, with 20 bases left between them. The CDR3 loop spans 13 amino acids. Germline lookup yields CDR1 SGHAT and CDR2 FQNNGV. The CDR3 reads CASTLSLPREQFF. The CDR3 DNA reads TGTGCCAGCACCCTATCCTTACCCCGGGAACAGTTCTTC.

This clonotype was counted a few times. V is TRBV7-9 and J is TRBJ1-1; unclear D gene. The CDR3 consists of 16 residues. CDR1 SEHNR and CDR2 FQNEAQ come from the germline V gene (reference sequence). The V end lost 8 bases, the J end lost 0 bases, and 19 bases lay between the germline ends. The CDR3 loop reads CASRLRVPAMNTEAFF. In DNA, the CDR3 is TGTGCCAGCCGTTTACGGGTCCCGGCGATGAACACTGAAGCTTTCTTT.

This clonotype has at least ten counts. J is TRBJ2-7 and V is TRBV29-1; D is unresolved. The CDR3 consists of 12 residues. Germline loops: CDR1 SQVTM, CDR2 ANQGSEA. V lost 6 bases and J 0 bases, leaving 9 bases between the germline ends. CDR3 residues: CSVITDSYEQYF. The DNA of the CDR3 is TGCAGCGTGATTACAGACTCCTACGAGCAGTACTTC.

This clonotype was picked up many times. The chain links TRBV9 to TRBJ2-3; 14 bases agree with TRBD2. V was clipped by 6 bases and J by 5 bases; unmatched bases: 5. Germline values: CDR1 SGDLS, CDR2 YYNGEE. The length of the CDR3 is 15 residues. The CDR3: CASNLTSGGEDTQYF. The DNA for the CDR3 is TGTGCCAGCAACTTGACTAGCGGGGGGGAAGATACGCAGTATTTT.

This clonotype was seen more than once but under ten times. The chain recombines TRBV5-1 with TRBJ2-5; tentative D call: TRBD2 (5 bases). CDR1 is SGHRS and CDR2 is YFSETQ in the germline V gene. Trimming left V 4 bases short and J 3 bases short, with 10 bases between. CDR3 size: 13 residues. The CDR3 here is CASSPEGEETQYF. The CDR3 DNA follows: TGCGCCAGCAGCCCAGAGGGAGAAGAGACCCAGTACTTC.

The rearrangement joins TRBV7-8 to TRBJ2-3; D remains ambiguous. Trimming cost V 1 base and J 10 bases, with 15 bases left between them. This CDR3 contains 14 residues. The germline CDR1 and CDR2 sequences are SGHVS and FQNEAQ. The CDR3 DNA reads as TGTGCCAGCAGCTTAGGTCTTAGCCTATCGCCGCAGTATTTT. It specifies CASSLGLSLSPQYF.

This clonotype was seen more than once but under ten times. The V and J genes are TRBV6-2 or TRBV6-3 and TRBJ1-2; 11 positions match TRBD1. Germline V CDR1 and CDR2: MNHEY, SVGEGT. CDR3 length: 15 residues. V dropped 6 bases and J dropped 5; count of bases not matched to a gene: 8. The CDR3 DNA sequence: TGTGCCAGCAGCCTCTCCGGGACAGGGGGTTATGGCTACACCTTC. It translates to CASSLSGTGGYGYTF.

This clonotype was seen only a few times. The chain employs TRBV11-2 and TRBJ2-3; D tentatively fits TRBD1 or TRBD2 (5 bases each). CDR1 and CDR2 (germline): SGHAT, FQNNGV. Trimming removed 7 bases at V and 12 bases at J, with 20 bases between. CDR3 length equals 13 residues. The CDR3 sequence: CASKLPPGRVQYF. Here the CDR3 DNA reads TGTGCCAGCAAGCTCCCCCCGGGACGGGTCCAGTATTTT.

The chain combines TRBV13 with TRBJ2-3, with TRBD2 matching 8 bases. V dropped 5 bases and J dropped 8; count of bases not matched to a gene: 6. The CDR3 sequence is 13 residues long. The germline V gene encodes CDR1 PRHDT and CDR2 FYEKMQ (reference sequence). The DNA for the CDR3 is TGTGCCAGCAGCCCGCGGGGGGCCGGTACGCAGTATTTT. It codes for CASSPRGAGTQYF.

V usage is TRBV12-3 or TRBV12-4 and J usage is TRBJ2-5; a possible D gene is TRBD1 (6 bases). Trimming removed 6 bases at V and 2 bases at J, with 10 bases between. The CDR3 covers 13 residues. The DNA for the CDR3 is TGTGCCAGCAGGACAGGACAACAAGAGACCCAGTACTTC. Encoded protein: CASRTGQQETQYF.

The chain has TRBV5-8 and TRBJ2-3; perhaps TRBD1 as D (5 bases). CDR1 SGHTS and CDR2 YDEGEE come from the germline V gene. With 0 bases removed from V and 6 bases from J, the gap between germline ends came to 14 bases. The CDR3 has 15 amino acids. Written as DNA, the CDR3 is TGTGCCAGCAGCTTGGGGGTAGGGGCGCAGGATACGCAGTATTTT. Protein: CASSLGVGAQDTQYF. The variable domain in full, with the rest retrieved from reference TRBV5-8 and TRBJ2-3, is EAGVTQSPTHLIKTRGQQATLRCSPISGHTSVYWYQQALGLGLQFLLWYDEGEERNRGNFPPRFSGRQFPNYSSELNVNALELEDSALYLCASSLGVGAQDTQYFGPGTRLTVL.

A few counts support this clonotype. The chain employs TRBV7-6 and TRBJ1-5, with D unclear. The V gene lost 3 bases and the J gene lost 6 bases, with 12 bases spanning the gap. CDR3 length: 14 amino acids. Germline CDR1 SGHVS, CDR2 FNYEAQ. CDR3 DNA sequence: TGTGCCAGCAGCTTTGATAGGGCAGGTCAGCCCCAGCATTTT. Protein product: CASSFDRAGQPQHF.

This clonotype was counted between two and nine times. J is TRBJ1-5 and V is TRBV20-1, with a weak D call TRBD1 (5 bases). V was trimmed by 6 bases and J by 0 bases, leaving 18 bases between them. The germline V gene encodes CDR1 DFQATT and CDR2 SNEGSKA (reference sequence). The CDR3 is 16 residues long. The CDR3: CSAPSAGKHSNQPQHF. The CDR3 region has the DNA TGCAGTGCCCCATCGGCAGGGAAGCATAGCAATCAGCCCCAGCATTTT.

The V call is TRBV27, the J call TRBJ1-2; TRBD1 might be the D (6 bases). This CDR3 has 13 residues. Germline V gene data show CDR1 as MNHEY and CDR2 as SMNVEV (reference sequence). V was pared by 1 base and J by 6 bases, with 9 bases between. The DNA for the CDR3 is TGTGCCAGCAGTTTATTGAGGGGGGATGGCTACACCTTC. This codes for CASSLLRGDGYTF.

This clonotype was seen more than once but under ten times. The V and J genes are TRBV12-3 or TRBV12-4 and TRBJ1-2; D is perhaps TRBD1 (5 bases). The V and J ends lost 5 bases and 7 bases respectively, with 20 bases between them. This CDR3 is 15 amino acids long. CDR3 bases: TGTGCCAGCAGTCCCTCCCGGACGCGTGGGGGTGGCTACACCTTC. This sequence encodes CASSPSRTRGGGYTF.

This clonotype was seen at least ten times. The chain carries TRBV10-2 and TRBJ2-3; 8 positions match TRBD2. Trimming removed 8 bases from V and 0 bases from J; junction bases left unmatched: 16. Germline assignment: CDR1 WSHSY and CDR2 SAAADI. CDR3 size: 18 residues. DNA for the CDR3: TGCGCCAGCTCTAGAGGCGGGGGGCCCCATCCTAGCACAGATACGCAGTATTTT. Encoded protein: CASSRGGGPHPSTDTQYF.

This clonotype was counted between two and nine times. This sequence joins TRBV27 and TRBJ1-2; 10 nucleotides match TRBD1. Trimming removed 8 bases from V and 12 bases from J; junction bases left unmatched: 12. The CDR3 loop spans 13 amino acids. The V gene's germline CDR1 is MNHEY and CDR2 SMNVEV (reference sequence). CDR3 in amino acids: CASRPGDRGIHTF. As DNA, the CDR3 is TGTGCCAGCCGACCCGGGGACAGGGGAATCCACACCTTC.

In this sample, this clonotype turned up many times. The V gene is TRBV5-6, the J gene TRBJ2-5; possible D gene TRBD1, 6 bases. Germline assignment: CDR1 SGHDT and CDR2 YYEEEE. Deletions cut 5 bases from V and 1 base from J, with 24 bases between. The CDR3 is 18 residues long. The CDR3 protein is CASSRVQGTTLGQETQYF. As DNA, the CDR3 is TGTGCCAGCAGTCGGGTACAGGGTACAACTTTAGGCCAAGAGACCCAGTACTTC.

The chain recombines TRBV7-9 with TRBJ1-2, with a tentative D call TRBD1 (6 bases). This CDR3 contains 16 residues. Germline loops: CDR1 SEHNR, CDR2 FQNEAQ (reference sequence). Between the trimmed V and J ends, which lost 0 bases and 5 bases, there was a span of 16 bases. The CDR3 region has the DNA TGTGCCAGCAGCTTAGCGCTGTCAGGGGATGGGTATGGCTACACCTTC. Encoded protein: CASSLALSGDGYGYTF.

At least ten counts were recorded for this clonotype. V and J are TRBV10-3 and TRBJ1-4; D is unresolved. V lost 2 bases and J 8 bases, leaving 3 bases between the germline ends. This CDR3 contains 11 residues. CDR1 and CDR2 from the germline V gene are ENHRY and SYGVKD. The CDR3 coding sequence is TGTGCCATCAGTGAGGGAGAAAAACTGTTTTTT. This codes for CAISEGEKLFF.

The rearrangement links TRBV7-9 to TRBJ2-3; D gene ambiguous. This CDR3 has 15 amino acids. V was clipped by 2 bases and J by 4 bases, with 13 bases between them. Germline V gives CDR1 SEHNR, CDR2 FQNEAQ (reference sequence). The CDR3 reads CASSLTSLQPDTQYF. CDR3 nucleotides: TGTGCCAGCAGCTTAACCTCTTTGCAACCAGATACGCAGTATTTT.

There are a few counts of this clonotype. The CDR3 DNA follows: TGTGCCAGCCAAGGGGCGTTTCTCCGCACAGATACGCAGTATTTT. As protein: CASQGAFLRTDTQYF. This chain links TRBV18 with TRBJ2-3; weak D call: TRBD1 (5 bases). Germline values: CDR1 KGHSH, CDR2 LQKENI. The V end was cut by 8 bases, the J end by 1 base, with 16 bases between. This CDR3 spans 15 amino acids.

This clonotype was seen only a few times. The chain employs TRBV7-3 and TRBJ2-5; 8 bases line up with TRBD1. The CDR3 sequence is 14 residues long. Per germline, CDR1 SGHTA and CDR2 FQGTGA. J was trimmed by 5 bases and V by 8 bases; bases with no gene match: 10. The CDR3 DNA sequence: TGTGCCAGCGGCCCAGGGGGCATGTCGGAGACCCAGTACTTC. Translating gives CASGPGGMSETQYF.

The sample holds many counts of this clonotype. V is TRBV7-8 and J is TRBJ1-1; 7 nucleotides match TRBD1. This CDR3 comprises 14 residues. V lost 5 bases and J lost 2; bases outside the gene matches: 5. Germline CDR1 is SGHVS and CDR2 is FQNEAQ. The CDR3, as DNA: TGTGCCAGCAGCCTCCGGGACAGCAACACTGAAGCTTTCTTT. Its translation: CASSLRDSNTEAFF. The variable domain in full, completed from reference TRBV7-8 and TRBJ1-1, reads GAGVSQSPRYKVAKRGQDVALRCDPISGHVSLFWYQQALGQGPEFLTYFQNEAQLDKSGLPSDRFFAERPEGSVSTLKIQRTQQEDSAVYLCASSLRDSNTEAFFGQGTRLTVV.